This entry lists 20 T cell receptor beta chains sequenced from one sample in a study of T cell responses to AZD1222 COVID-19 vaccine. Profiled with immunoSEQ multiplex PCR; TCRdb holds only in-frame clones, not every one. The sample yields about 94,000 clones, 70% to 90% seen once. Specimen: peripheral blood, collected 28 days after the second AZD1222 dose. The receptors stem from an adult who received the AZD1222 COVID-19 vaccine.

This chain uses TRBV7-2 with TRBJ2-5; tentative D call: TRBD1 (6 bases). The CDR3 runs 18 residues. V dropped 5 bases and J dropped 4 bases, with 26 bases sitting between them. The germline gives CDR1 SGHTA, CDR2 FQGNSA. For the CDR3, the DNA is TGTGCCAGCAGCCCCGTTTTACGGGACATAAGTATTCTAGAGACCCAGTACTTC. The encoded protein is CASSPVLRDISILETQYF.

The gene calls are TRBV20-1 and TRBJ2-5, with a possible D match to TRBD2 (5 bases). This CDR3 region has 12 residues. V was shortened by 3 bases and J by 1 base, with 6 bases between the two germline ends. Germline V lookup: CDR1 DFQATT, CDR2 SNEGSKA (reference sequence). CDR3 nucleotide sequence: TGCAGTGCTAGTGGGAGCCAAGAGACCCAGTACTTC. Its protein product is CSASGSQETQYF.

The chain couples TRBV9 to TRBJ2-1; 7 bases match TRBD2. The CDR3 contains 14 residues. V lost 4 bases, J lost 2 bases, and 3 bases stayed unmatched. Germline values: CDR1 SGDLS, CDR2 YYNGEE. The CDR3: CASSRTSAYNEQFF. The CDR3 region has the DNA TGTGCCAGCAGCCGCACTAGCGCCTACAATGAGCAGTTCTTC.

The chain combines TRBV7-2 with TRBJ2-1, with a tentative D call TRBD2 (6 bases). The CDR3 length is 15 residues. V gave up 1 base and J gave up 2 bases, with 9 bases separating them. Per germline, CDR1 SGHTA and CDR2 FQGNSA. The CDR3 DNA follows: TGTGCCAGCAGCTTAGGGCGGGGAACCTACAATGAGCAGTTCTTC. It yields the protein CASSLGRGTYNEQFF. The whole variable domain, remainder taken from reference TRBV7-2 and TRBJ2-1, is GAGVSQSPSNKVTEKGKDVELRCDPISGHTALYWYRQSLGQGLEFLIYFQGNSAPDKSGLPSDRFSAERTGGSVSTLTIQRTQQEDSAVYLCASSLGRGTYNEQFFGPGTRLTVL.

The count of this clone is one. The chain links TRBV19 to TRBJ2-5; no reliable D call. The V end lost 6 bases, the J end lost 1 base, and 9 bases lay between the germline ends. The CDR3 extends over 13 amino acids. The germline V gene has CDR1 LNHDA and CDR2 SQIVND (reference sequence). DNA for the CDR3: TGTGCCAGTAGCCCCTCTTTCCAAGAGACCCAGTACTTC. It encodes CASSPSFQETQYF. Full variable domain (rest looked up from reference TRBV19 and TRBJ2-5): DGGITQSPKYLFRKEGQNVTLSCEQNLNHDAMYWYRQDPGQGLRLIYYSQIVNDFQKGDIAEGYSVSREKKESFPLTVTSAQKNPTAFYLCASSPSFQETQYFGPGTRLLVL.

The chain recombines TRBV3-1 (or the pseudogene TRBV3-2) with TRBJ1-1, with no clear D. The germline gives CDR1 LGHDT, CDR2 YNNKEL (reference sequence). Trimming took off 4 bases at V and 7 bases at J, with 16 bases between the two ends. CDR3 size: 14 residues. CDR3 loop: CASSPSRQEFEAFF. CDR3 bases: TGTGCCAGCAGCCCATCGAGGCAGGAGTTTGAAGCTTTCTTT.

This clone appeared once. The gene calls are TRBV19 and TRBJ2-4, with 11 bases that match TRBD2. Trimming took 6 bases from V and 8 from J; bases not matched to a gene: 9. CDR3 size: 15 residues. Germline lookup yields CDR1 LNHDA and CDR2 SQIVND (reference sequence). CDR3 bases: TGTGCCAGTAGAAATAGCGGGAGGGGAGGAGACATTCAGTACTTC. Translated: CASRNSGRGGDIQYF.

V and J are TRBV11-2 and TRBJ2-1; TRBD2 agrees at 7 bases. Germline V gene lookup returns CDR1 SGHAT and CDR2 FQNNGV. The V and J ends lost 8 bases and 2 bases, in that order; junction bases with no gene match: 3. The CDR3 has 13 amino acids. The CDR3 DNA reads as TGTGCCAGCGGTGGGGGGGCCTACAATGAGCAGTTCTTC. Its translation is CASGGGAYNEQFF.

This sequence joins TRBV29-1 and TRBJ2-7; possibly TRBD1 for D (5 bases). V shed 4 bases and J shed 4 bases, with 14 bases lying between them. The CDR3 length is 13 residues. CDR1 and CDR2 (germline): SQVTM, ANQGSEA. CDR3 amino acids: CSVGTGRRYEQYF. The DNA for the CDR3 is TGCAGCGTTGGAACAGGCAGACGGTACGAGCAGTACTTC.

The chain is built from TRBV11-3 and TRBJ2-3, with D tentatively TRBD2 (6 bases). Germline CDR1 SGHNT, CDR2 YENEEA. The CDR3 runs 14 residues. V was shortened by 2 bases and J by 3 bases, with 9 bases between the two germline ends. The CDR3 DNA reads as TGTGCCAGCAGCTTAACGGGGAGGACAGATACGCAGTATTTT. As protein: CASSLTGRTDTQYF.

The rearrangement links TRBV2 to TRBJ1-1; D is perhaps TRBD1 (5 bases). This CDR3 is built from 15 residues. Trimming removed 6 bases from V and 1 base from J, with 15 bases in between. Per the germline V gene, CDR1 is SNHLY and CDR2 is FYNNEI. For the CDR3, the DNA is TGTGCCAGCAGCGCTCGGACGACAGCGAACACTGAAGCTTTCTTT. This gives the protein CASSARTTANTEAFF.

This rearrangement joins TRBV6-5 to TRBJ2-5; D may match TRBD1 or TRBD2 (6 bases each). Germline V gene sequence: CDR1 MNHEY, CDR2 SVGAGI. Trimming removed 10 bases at V and 5 bases at J, with 17 bases between. The CDR3 has 13 amino acids. The CDR3 DNA reads TGTGCCACCTCATGGGGGGCGAAGGAGACCCAGTACTTC. This sequence encodes CATSWGAKETQYF.

The J gene is TRBJ1-1, the V gene TRBV19; weak D call: TRBD1 (5 bases). Per germline, CDR1 LNHDA and CDR2 SQIVND (reference sequence). The V and J ends lost 3 bases and 0 bases respectively, with 14 bases between them. The CDR3 is 16 residues long. The CDR3 DNA is TGTGCCAGTAGTATTTCCGCAGGGCCAGTGAACACTGAAGCTTTCTTT. Its protein is CASSISAGPVNTEAFF.

This clone was recorded once. The chain recombines TRBV28 with TRBJ1-2; D unclear. This CDR3 is 11 amino acids long. V was shortened by 6 bases and J by 7 bases, with 9 bases between the two germline ends. CDR1 is MDHEN, CDR2 SYDVKM, per germline. The CDR3 DNA reads TGTGCCAGCAGGGGAATTTCTGGCTACACCTTC. Protein sequence: CASRGISGYTF.

V and J are TRBV3-1 (or the pseudogene TRBV3-2) and TRBJ2-1; no clear D gene. This CDR3 has 13 residues. Trimming left V 0 bases short and J 5 bases short, with 5 bases between. The germline V gene has CDR1 LGHDT and CDR2 YNNKEL (reference sequence). In DNA form, the CDR3 reads TGTGCCAGCAGCCAAGATAGGGACAATGAGCAGTTCTTC. This codes for CASSQDRDNEQFF.

The V and J genes are TRBV5-1 and TRBJ2-7; 7 positions agree with TRBD2. The germline CDR1 and CDR2 sequences are SGHRS and YFSETQ. Unmatched junction bases numbered 4, after V lost 4 bases and J lost 3 bases. This CDR3 spans 13 amino acids. CDR3 sequence: CASSRDYGYEQYF. CDR3 DNA: TGCGCCAGCAGCCGGGACTATGGCTACGAGCAGTACTTC.

V gene TRBV7-8 combines with J gene TRBJ2-2; tentatively, D is TRBD2 (6 bases). Trimming removed 8 bases from V and 2 bases from J, with 18 bases in between. In germline, CDR1 is SGHVS, CDR2 FQNEAQ. The CDR3 totals 16 residues. This chain's CDR3 is CASHPEGTLNTGELFF. The CDR3, as DNA: TGTGCCAGCCACCCCGAAGGGACTTTAAACACCGGGGAGCTGTTTTTT. Full variable domain (rest looked up from reference TRBV7-8 and TRBJ2-2): GAGVSQSPRYKVAKRGQDVALRCDPISGHVSLFWYQQALGQGPEFLTYFQNEAQLDKSGLPSDRFFAERPEGSVSTLKIQRTQQEDSAVYLCASHPEGTLNTGELFFGEGSRLTVL.

The V and J genes are TRBV9 and TRBJ1-2, with a tentative D call TRBD1 (5 bases). V lost 7 bases and J 4 bases, leaving 20 bases between the germline ends. The CDR3 is 15 residues long. Germline V CDR1 and CDR2: SGDLS, YYNGEE. CDR3 amino acids: CASSPRDGGFYGYTF. CDR3 DNA sequence: TGTGCCAGCTCCCCCCGGGACGGCGGTTTCTATGGCTACACCTTC.

J is TRBJ2-7 and V is TRBV28, with 8 bases that match TRBD1. This CDR3 comprises 17 residues. The V segment lost 5 bases and the J segment 0 bases; nucleotides outside the gene matches: 12. CDR1 and CDR2 from the germline V gene are MDHEN and SYDVKM. This CDR3 is CASSTTLDRASSYEQYF. The CDR3 DNA reads TGTGCCAGCAGTACCACCCTGGACAGGGCCAGCTCCTACGAGCAGTACTTC.

V and J are TRBV2 and TRBJ2-7; D may be TRBD1 (6 bases). Looked up from germline, CDR1 is SNHLY and CDR2 is FYNNEI. The CDR3 spans 13 residues. V was pared by 8 bases and J by 0 bases, with 11 bases between. The CDR3 DNA reads TGTGCCAGCCTAAGGACAGACTCCTACGAGCAGTACTTC. Translation gives CASLRTDSYEQYF.